Following are 29 T cell receptor beta chains from one sample sequenced in a study of blood T cell repertoires in COVID-19. TCRdb's table, derived via immunoSEQ multiplex PCR, lists solely in-frame clones and lacks some. The sample includes 30,000 to 35,000 clones, 75% of them seen just once. Material for sequencing was peripheral blood. The receptor set was obtained from an elderly man with active or convalescent COVID-19.

The rearrangement uses TRBV24-1 and TRBJ2-5; 8 nucleotides line up with TRBD2. V shed 4 bases and J 4 bases; nucleotides not matched to a gene: 7. The CDR3 consists of 15 residues. Germline loops: CDR1 KGHDR, CDR2 SFDVKD. CDR3 coding DNA: TGTGCCACCAGTGACGGCGGGAGGCTGGGAGAGACCCAGTACTTC. It is translated as CATSDGGRLGETQYF.

The rearrangement links TRBV19 to TRBJ2-5, with D maybe TRBD2 (6 bases). V was trimmed by 5 bases and J by 4 bases, leaving 20 bases between them. Germline assignment: CDR1 LNHDA and CDR2 SQIVND (reference sequence). The CDR3 contains 16 residues. DNA for the CDR3: TGTGCCAGTAGTCCAGAAATGGGGGGACTCCGAGAGACCCAGTACTTC. It specifies CASSPEMGGLRETQYF.

This clone was detected a few times. This rearrangement joins TRBV5-4 to TRBJ2-1, with 8 positions matching TRBD2. The CDR3 loop spans 15 amino acids. The junction had 13 bases not matched to a gene; V was cut back by 5 bases and J by 9 bases. Germline lookup yields CDR1 SGHNT and CDR2 YYREEE (reference sequence). This CDR3 reads CASSTIASGQSEQFF. Written as DNA, the CDR3 is TGTGCCAGCAGTACAATAGCTAGCGGGCAATCTGAGCAGTTCTTC.

This chain links TRBV25-1 with TRBJ2-5, with 8 bases that match TRBD1. From germline, CDR1 is MGHDK and CDR2 SYGVNS. J lost 5 bases, V lost 1 base, and 9 bases had no gene match. The CDR3 is 16 residues long. CDR3 in amino acids: CASSESSGGGFETQYF. CDR3 nucleotide sequence: TGTGCCAGCAGTGAATCGTCAGGGGGCGGTTTTGAGACCCAGTACTTC. The variable domain in full, completed from reference TRBV25-1 and TRBJ2-5, reads EADIYQTPRYLVIGTGKKITLECSQTMGHDKMYWYQQDPGMELHLIHYSYGVNSTEKGDLSSESTVSRIRTEHFPLTLESARPSHTSQYLCASSESSGGGFETQYFGPGTRLLVL.

The chain is built from TRBV24-1 and TRBJ1-2, with TRBD1 matching 10 bases. The CDR3 is made up of 15 amino acids. The germline V gene has CDR1 KGHDR and CDR2 SFDVKD. J lost 4 bases, V lost 3 bases, and 4 bases had no gene match. The CDR3 sequence is CATSDRTGGGYGYTF. In DNA, the CDR3 is TGTGCCACCAGTGATCGGACAGGGGGTGGCTATGGCTACACCTTC.

V and J are TRBV9 and TRBJ2-1, with TRBD2 as a possible D gene (5 bases). Trimming took off 4 bases at V and 5 bases at J, with 16 bases between the two ends. The germline gives CDR1 SGDLS, CDR2 YYNGEE. The length of the CDR3 is 15 residues. DNA for the CDR3: TGTGCCAGCAGCCGACTAACCAGCACTAACAATGAGCAGTTCTTC. As protein: CASSRLTSTNNEQFF.

This chain uses TRBV5-1 with TRBJ1-5, with no clear D. This CDR3 is 16 amino acids long. Germline V gene lookup returns CDR1 SGHRS and CDR2 YFSETQ. The V end lost 1 base, the J end lost 2 bases, and 13 bases lay between the germline ends. CDR3: CASSLQPLSGNQPQHF. DNA of the CDR3: TGCGCCAGCAGCTTGCAACCTCTATCGGGCAATCAGCCCCAGCATTTT.

The V and J genes are TRBV5-1 and TRBJ2-5, with TRBD1 matching over 9 bases. Germline loops: CDR1 SGHRS, CDR2 YFSETQ. The CDR3 extends over 15 amino acids. The V segment lost 4 bases and the J segment 4 bases; nucleotides outside the gene matches: 8. CDR3 sequence (DNA): TGCGCCAGCAGCCAAGGGACAGGGAGAGCAGAGACCCAGTACTTC. This encodes CASSQGTGRAETQYF.

The rearrangement uses TRBV7-8 and TRBJ2-2; D not resolved. The CDR3 is made up of 15 amino acids. Trimming removed 3 bases at V and 0 bases at J, with 8 bases between. Germline CDR1 reads SGHVS; CDR2 reads FQNEAQ. CDR3 in DNA: TGTGCCAGCAGCTTCGACATATCGAACACCGGGGAGCTGTTTTTT. Its translation: CASSFDISNTGELFF.

In its sample, this clone was seen a few times. The V call is TRBV10-2, the J call TRBJ2-3; D is possibly TRBD1 (7 bases). V was trimmed by 8 bases and J by 4 bases, leaving 22 bases between them. Germline V gives CDR1 WSHSY, CDR2 SAAADI. The CDR3 is 16 residues long. CDR3 in amino acids: CASRGDGRGDADTQYF. CDR3 sequence (DNA): TGCGCCAGCCGTGGAGACGGCAGGGGGGACGCAGATACGCAGTATTTT.

V and J are TRBV7-9 and TRBJ1-5; the match to TRBD1 covers 8 bases. V was clipped by 5 bases and J by 10 bases; unmatched bases: 10. The germline CDR1 and CDR2 sequences are SEHNR and FQNEAQ (reference sequence). The CDR3 loop spans 14 amino acids. In nucleotides, the CDR3 is TGTGCCAGCAGCACGGACAGGGTGGTCGTCCCCCAGCATTTT. Its protein product is CASSTDRVVVPQHF.

V gene TRBV5-1 combines with J gene TRBJ2-1; 11 nucleotides match TRBD2. The CDR3 runs 18 residues. Per the germline V gene, CDR1 is SGHRS and CDR2 is YFSETQ. With V trimmed by 8 bases and J by 0 bases, 13 bases remained unmatched. The CDR3 DNA reads TGCGCCAGTCAAACCGGGACTAGCGGAGGGAGCTCCTACAATGAGCAGTTCTTC. Residues: CASQTGTSGGSSYNEQFF.

V and J are TRBV29-1 and TRBJ2-3; 7 bases are a match to TRBD1. The CDR3 consists of 17 residues. Germline CDR1 and CDR2: SQVTM and ANQGSEA. The V and J ends lost 6 bases and 0 bases, in that order; junction bases with no gene match: 15. In DNA form, the CDR3 reads TGCAGCGTGGACCGGGACAGACCCTCCTCTAGCACAGATACGCAGTATTTT. This codes for CSVDRDRPSSSTDTQYF.

The rearrangement joins TRBV10-2 to TRBJ2-3, with a tentative D call TRBD2 (5 bases). Germline V gene data show CDR1 as WSHSY and CDR2 as SAAADI. The CDR3 runs 14 residues. The V gene lost 6 bases and the J gene lost 5 bases, with 15 bases spanning the gap. DNA of the CDR3: TGCGCCAGCAGCGGGTCGAGGGAGAGAGATACGCAGTATTTT. The encoded protein is CASSGSRERDTQYF.

This clone was seen only a few times. This chain uses TRBV28 with TRBJ2-7; 10 bases map to TRBD2. Losses at the gene ends were 5 bases for V and 6 bases for J; bases not matched to a gene: 10. The CDR3 sequence is 15 residues long. CDR1 and CDR2 (germline): MDHEN, SYDVKM. In nucleotides, the CDR3 is TGTGCCAGCAGTCTTAGCCTAGCGGGAGTAGGCGAGCAGTACTTC. It encodes CASSLSLAGVGEQYF.

V usage is TRBV5-4 and J usage is TRBJ2-3; 11 positions agree with TRBD2. The length of the CDR3 is 18 residues. Germline CDR1 is SGHNT and CDR2 is YYREEE (reference sequence). V was clipped by 6 bases and J by 3 bases; unmatched bases: 15. The CDR3 nucleotides read TGTGCCAGCAAGGGAGGTAGCGGGAGGGCCGGGTTTACAGATACGCAGTATTTT. Translated: CASKGGSGRAGFTDTQYF.

The CDR3 DNA sequence: TGTGCCAGCAGCCCCCAGGCGGCCAGGACTAGCGGGACCGGGGAGCTGTTTTTT. It codes for CASSPQAARTSGTGELFF. The V call is TRBV4-2, the J call TRBJ2-2; 11 bases are a match to TRBD2. After removal of 4 bases from V and 5 bases from J, the junction contained 12 bases not matched to a gene. The V gene's germline CDR1 is LGHNA and CDR2 YNFKEQ. This CDR3 is built from 18 residues.

The chain links TRBV28 to TRBJ1-2; the match to TRBD1 covers 9 bases. This CDR3 region has 16 residues. V trimming: 1 base; J trimming: 6 bases; junction bases outside the gene matches: 9. Germline V gives CDR1 MDHEN, CDR2 SYDVKM. As DNA, the CDR3 is TGTGCCAGCAGTTTATATCCCGGGACAGGGAATGATGGCTACACCTTC. Its translation is CASSLYPGTGNDGYTF.

The genes are TRBV7-8 and TRBJ2-1; 12 nucleotides match TRBD2. Germline trimming cut 8 bases from V and 7 bases from J; bases unmatched to any gene: 24. The germline gives CDR1 SGHVS, CDR2 FQNEAQ. This CDR3 region has 20 residues. In DNA form, the CDR3 reads TGTGCCAGCTCGGTGCGGGTTAGGACTAGCGGGAAGAGAACACGGAATGAGCAGTTCTTC. Translated, it gives CASSVRVRTSGKRTRNEQFF. The full variable domain, rest sourced from reference TRBV7-8 and TRBJ2-1, is GAGVSQSPRYKVAKRGQDVALRCDPISGHVSLFWYQQALGQGPEFLTYFQNEAQLDKSGLPSDRFFAERPEGSVSTLKIQRTQQEDSAVYLCASSVRVRTSGKRTRNEQFFGPGTRLTVL.

This chain's CDR3 is CASSKPPHDRVRNQPQHF. In DNA form, the CDR3 reads TGTGCCAGCAGCAAACCCCCCCACGACAGGGTAAGGAATCAGCCCCAGCATTTT. J is TRBJ1-5 and V is TRBV21-1; TRBD1, as called in the table, went unchecked against the DNA. TRBV21-1 counts as a pseudogene. CDR3 size: 18 residues.

This chain joins TRBV7-2 and TRBJ1-2; 7 bases align to TRBD1. The CDR3 totals 16 residues. Germline V lookup: CDR1 SGHTA, CDR2 FQGNSA. The trim removed 4 bases at V and 1 base at J, leaving 9 bases unmatched. The CDR3 DNA is TGTGCCAGCAGCTCAACCGGGACAGCGATTAACTATGGCTACACCTTC. Protein: CASSSTGTAINYGYTF. Drawing the rest from reference TRBV7-2 and TRBJ1-2, the complete variable domain is GAGVSQSPSNKVTEKGKDVELRCDPISGHTALYWYRQSLGQGLEFLIYFQGNSAPDKSGLPSDRFSAERTGGSVSTLTIQRTQQEDSAVYLCASSSTGTAINYGYTFGSGTRLTVV.

The chain couples TRBV5-5 to TRBJ1-5, with D perhaps TRBD1 (6 bases). CDR1 SGHKS and CDR2 YYEKEE come from the germline V gene (reference sequence). This CDR3 has 17 residues. V was clipped by 1 base and J by 4 bases, with 18 bases between them. As DNA, the CDR3 is TGTGCCAGCAGCTTGTGGCTACAGGGCGCGACAAATCAGCCCCAGCATTTT. The encoded protein is CASSLWLQGATNQPQHF.

This clone occurred once. The chain joins TRBV28 to TRBJ2-1; D may be TRBD2 (6 bases). The CDR3 has 14 residues. Germline-derived CDR1 and CDR2 are MDHEN and SYDVKM. V lost 7 bases to trimming and J lost 10 bases, with 20 bases between them. The CDR3 loop is CASISGDSHEEQFF. In DNA form, the CDR3 reads TGTGCCAGCATTTCGGGAGACAGTCATGAAGAGCAGTTCTTC.

CDR3 nucleotide sequence: TGTGCCATCAGTAGGGCGGGGTATCTCGATGAGCAGTTCTTC. Encoded protein: CAISRAGYLDEQFF. V is TRBV10-3 and J is TRBJ2-1; the D gene is possibly TRBD2 (6 bases). The V and J ends lost 5 bases and 8 bases respectively, with 16 bases between them. Germline V gene lookup returns CDR1 ENHRY and CDR2 SYGVKD. The CDR3 has 14 amino acids.

This sequence joins TRBV7-9 and TRBJ2-1, with 7 bases matching TRBD2. Unmatched junction bases numbered 4, after V lost 5 bases and J lost 0 bases. The CDR3 sequence is 15 residues long. Per the germline V gene, CDR1 is SEHNR and CDR2 is FQNEAQ (reference sequence). This CDR3 is CASSRSGNSYNEQFF. The CDR3 bases are TGTGCCAGCAGCCGGAGCGGGAACTCCTACAATGAGCAGTTCTTC.

This rearrangement joins TRBV5-1 to TRBJ1-2; 7 bases agree with TRBD1. The CDR3 runs 15 residues. The V segment lost 4 bases and the J segment 4 bases; nucleotides outside the gene matches: 10. Germline CDR1 is SGHRS and CDR2 is YFSETQ. The CDR3 nucleotides read TGCGCCAGCAGCACCGGACAGGCTCCAAGCTATGGCTACACCTTC. Translating it yields CASSTGQAPSYGYTF.

This chain links TRBV5-6 with TRBJ1-2, with D hard to call. The CDR3 is made up of 13 amino acids. Per the germline V gene, CDR1 is SGHDT and CDR2 is YYEEEE. V lost 4 bases, J lost 4 bases, and 11 bases lay in between. The chain's CDR3 is CASSQDTFYGYTF. The CDR3 nucleotides read TGTGCCAGCAGCCAAGACACCTTCTATGGCTACACCTTC.

The CDR3 nucleotides read TGTGCCAGCAGCCCGGGGACTAGCGGGGGGAGCGGTACGCAGTATTTT. It codes for CASSPGTSGGSGTQYF. The chain joins TRBV3-1 (or the pseudogene TRBV3-2) to TRBJ2-3; 15 bases are a match to TRBD2. The J segment lost 8 bases and the V segment lost 4 bases, leaving 7 bases of the junction unmatched. In germline, CDR1 is LGHDT, CDR2 YNNKEL (reference sequence). The CDR3 contains 16 residues.

The rearrangement links TRBV28 to TRBJ1-5, with D possibly matching TRBD1 (5 bases). CDR1 and CDR2 from the germline V gene are MDHEN and SYDVKM. V lost 5 bases to trimming and J lost 1 base, with 18 bases between them. This CDR3 spans 17 amino acids. CDR3 bases: TGTGCCAGCAGTAACCCGCGGGGGAGGGAAAGCAATCAGCCCCAGCATTTT. Its protein product is CASSNPRGRESNQPQHF. Supplemented by reference TRBV28 and TRBJ1-5, the full variable domain reads DVKVTQSSRYLVKRTGEKVFLECVQDMDHENMFWYRQDPGLGLRLIYFSYDVKMKEKGDIPEGYSVSREKKERFSLILESASTNQTSMYLCASSNPRGRESNQPQHFGDGTRLSIL.